This T cell receptor (beta chain) is drawn from a study of blood T cell repertoires in COVID-19. V dropped 2 bases and J dropped 6; count of bases not matched to a gene: 9. The CDR3 has 17 residues. Looked up from germline, CDR1 is MNHEY and CDR2 is SMNVEV (reference sequence). Produced via immunoSEQ multiplex PCR; TCRdb's table is partial and in-frame only. The repertoire has 300,000 to 400,000 clones, roughly 87% of them found once; the top ten carry 1%. This clonotype was sampled from a woman aged 30 to 39 who had recovered from COVID-19. Specimen: PBMCs or T cells enriched from blood (not recorded which). The V call is TRBV27, the J call TRBJ1-6; 8 bases fit TRBD1. CDR3 coding DNA: TGTGCCAGCAGTTTAGGGATCCAGGGGGCGAGTAATTCACCCCTCCACTTT. Translated: CASSLGIQGASNSPLHF.